The 21 T cell receptor beta chains reported below all come from one sample, sequenced in a study of cytomegalovirus exposure and HLA in healthy donors. Both 60 Vbeta primers and 13 Jbeta primers went into the PCR. Assay used: immunoSEQ multiplex PCR; TCRdb lists only in-frame clones, some missing. The table shows 150,000 or so clones, with around 85% occurring only once. Specimen: PBMCs. Receptor source: a man between 18 and 35 years old in good health and CMV-seropositive.

This chain uses TRBV9 with TRBJ2-7; TRBD1 is a possible D gene (7 bases). Between the trimmed V and J ends, which lost 4 bases and 2 bases, there was a span of 19 bases. CDR1 and CDR2 (germline): SGDLS, YYNGEE. The length of the CDR3 is 16 residues. For the CDR3, the DNA is TGTGCCAGCAGCCCACTAGCCGGGACAGCGCCCTACGAGCAGTACTTC. Protein product: CASSPLAGTAPYEQYF.

The V and J genes are TRBV27 and TRBJ2-1; 9 bases are shared with TRBD1. Looked up from germline, CDR1 is MNHEY and CDR2 is SMNVEV (reference sequence). The CDR3 has 14 residues. J lost 4 bases, V lost 4 bases, and 2 bases had no gene match. The CDR3 nucleotides read TGTGCCAGCAGTTGGACAGGGGTTTACAATGAGCAGTTCTTC. It specifies CASSWTGVYNEQFF.

In this sample, this clone turned up a few times. The rearrangement links TRBV6-1 to TRBJ1-1, with D tentatively TRBD1 (5 bases). Germline lookup yields CDR1 MNHNS and CDR2 SASEGT. Trimming took 6 bases from V and 7 from J, leaving 18 bases between them. The CDR3 runs to 14 residues. This chain's CDR3 is CASSLERQKGEAFF. CDR3 DNA: TGTGCCAGCAGCCTCGAGAGACAGAAAGGTGAAGCTTTCTTT.

Only a few counts were recorded for this clone. This chain links TRBV5-5 with TRBJ1-2, with D unclear. V lost 4 bases and J 5 bases, leaving 15 bases between the germline ends. The CDR3 covers 14 residues. Germline loops: CDR1 SGHKS, CDR2 YYEKEE (reference sequence). Here the CDR3 DNA reads TGTGCCAGCAGCGAGGGAGGTTTGTGGTATGGCTACACCTTC. Translated, it gives CASSEGGLWYGYTF.

The rearrangement links TRBV6-1 to TRBJ1-2, with unresolved D. Deletions cut 3 bases from V and 0 bases from J, with 14 bases between. This CDR3 region has 16 residues. Germline V lookup: CDR1 MNHNS, CDR2 SASEGT. CDR3 sequence: CASSDAVRTANYGYTF. CDR3 coding DNA: TGTGCCAGCAGTGATGCCGTCAGGACTGCTAACTATGGCTACACCTTC.

The sample holds one count of this clone. The V call is TRBV15, the J call TRBJ1-4; D might be TRBD1 (5 bases). The V end lost 0 bases, the J end lost 4 bases, and 12 bases lay between the germline ends. Germline CDR1 reads LNHNV; CDR2 reads YYDKDF (reference sequence). The CDR3 is 16 residues long. The CDR3 spells CATSRDASGVNEKLFF. CDR3 DNA: TGTGCCACCAGCAGAGATGCATCGGGGGTTAATGAAAAACTGTTTTTT.

This chain joins TRBV21-1 and TRBJ1-2; TRBD1 was called by the table and not checked on the DNA. TRBV21-1 is classified as a pseudogene. This CDR3 comprises 15 residues. CDR3: CASSNTPGQDYGYTF. The CDR3, as DNA: TGTGCCAGCAGCAACACACCGGGACAGGACTATGGCTACACCTTC.

The chain links TRBV10-3 to TRBJ2-7; 11 positions agree with TRBD1. After removal of 10 bases from V and 2 bases from J, the junction contained 10 bases not matched to a gene. Per the germline V gene, CDR1 is ENHRY and CDR2 is SYGVKD. This CDR3 comprises 15 residues. In DNA form, the CDR3 reads TGTGCCACCCGCCCCGGACAGGGGGCCACCTACGAGCAGTACTTC. This sequence encodes CATRPGQGATYEQYF.

In regard to this clone: Other DNA sequences in this sample translate to the same CDR3. V and J are TRBV5-1 and TRBJ2-1; 8 nucleotides match TRBD2. Germline lookup yields CDR1 SGHRS and CDR2 YFSETQ. J gave up 3 bases and V 2 bases, and 4 bases lay outside the gene matches. CDR3 length equals 15 residues. The CDR3: CASSFRAGVYNEQFF. The DNA for the CDR3 is TGCGCCAGCAGCTTCAGAGCGGGGGTCTACAATGAGCAGTTCTTC.

The CDR3 loop reads CASSSGQGANSPLHF. CDR3 sequence (DNA): TGCGCCAGCAGCTCTGGACAGGGCGCGAATTCACCCCTCCACTTT. The chain has TRBV5-1 and TRBJ1-6, with 8 bases matching TRBD1. V trimming: 3 bases; J trimming: 7 bases; junction bases outside the gene matches: 6. The CDR3 spans 15 residues. Germline CDR1 reads SGHRS; CDR2 reads YFSETQ.

This clone appeared once. The genes are TRBV6-5 and TRBJ2-1, with 10 bases lining up with TRBD2. Germline V gives CDR1 MNHEY, CDR2 SVGAGI. Germline trimming cut 6 bases from V and 3 bases from J; bases unmatched to any gene: 5. The CDR3 runs to 15 residues. The CDR3 region has the DNA TGTGCCAGCAGGCCTAGCGGGGGCCACTACAATGAGCAGTTCTTC. It encodes CASRPSGGHYNEQFF.

This clone occurred once. The chain uses TRBV19 and TRBJ1-3, with D perhaps TRBD1 (6 bases). The germline gives CDR1 LNHDA, CDR2 SQIVND (reference sequence). CDR3 length equals 20 residues. Trimming shortened V by 6 bases and J by 0 bases, and 27 bases separated the two germline ends. As DNA, the CDR3 is TGTGCCAGTAGCCTTTTTTCGGCTCCGGGACATGCTGACTCTGGAAACACCATATATTTT. It specifies CASSLFSAPGHADSGNTIYF. Full variable domain (remainder filled in from reference TRBV19 and TRBJ1-3): DGGITQSPKYLFRKEGQNVTLSCEQNLNHDAMYWYRQDPGQGLRLIYYSQIVNDFQKGDIAEGYSVSREKKESFPLTVTSAQKNPTAFYLCASSLFSAPGHADSGNTIYFGEGSWLTVV.

The chain has TRBV9 and TRBJ1-1; a weak D match, TRBD1 (5 bases). CDR1 is SGDLS and CDR2 is YYNGEE in the germline V gene. The V gene lost 6 bases and the J gene lost 8 bases, with 26 bases spanning the gap. The CDR3 consists of 16 residues. The CDR3 reads CASTLNPDTGRDEAFF. The DNA of the CDR3 is TGTGCCAGCACCTTAAACCCGGACACCGGGAGGGACGAAGCTTTCTTT.

This chain connects TRBV28 to TRBJ1-1; the D gene is possibly TRBD1 (5 bases). Germline CDR1 and CDR2: MDHEN and SYDVKM. Trimming stripped 1 base from V and 6 bases from J, with 12 bases between. The CDR3 runs to 14 residues. The CDR3 DNA reads TGTGCCAGCAGTTTATTCGGGGGTACGGCTGAAGCTTTCTTT. Protein product: CASSLFGGTAEAFF.

The chain uses TRBV9 and TRBJ2-3; TRBD2 is a possible D gene (6 bases). The germline V gene encodes CDR1 SGDLS and CDR2 YYNGEE. V was trimmed by 4 bases and J by 1 base, leaving 28 bases between them. The CDR3 is 20 amino acids. CDR3 sequence reads: CASSTLAARISGGGTDTQYF. As DNA, the CDR3 is TGTGCCAGCAGCACCTTAGCGGCGAGGATCTCTGGGGGAGGCACAGATACGCAGTATTTT.

The chain employs TRBV30 and TRBJ2-2, with unresolved D. Germline CDR1 reads GTSNPN; CDR2 reads SVGIG (reference sequence). The CDR3 is made up of 15 amino acids. With 0 bases removed from V and 0 bases from J, the gap between germline ends came to 8 bases. Written as DNA, the CDR3 is TGTGCCTGGAGTGTAACTACCGCGAACACCGGGGAGCTGTTTTTT. Its translation is CAWSVTTANTGELFF.

The chain combines TRBV29-1 with TRBJ1-1; D not certain. CDR1 is SQVTM, CDR2 ANQGSEA, per germline. The germline V and J ends were trimmed by 2 bases and 4 bases, with 14 bases remaining between them. CDR3 length equals 14 residues. The CDR3 sequence: CSVEFRLITTEAFF. CDR3 nucleotide sequence: TGCAGCGTTGAATTCAGGCTGATAACCACTGAAGCTTTCTTT.

The chain uses TRBV7-8 and TRBJ2-5; D gene unclear. The CDR3 has 14 amino acids. Germline CDR1 and CDR2: SGHVS and FQNEAQ. Trimming shortened V by 2 bases and J by 1 base, and 8 bases separated the two germline ends. The CDR3: CASSLKERQETQYF. Written as DNA, the CDR3 is TGTGCCAGCAGCTTAAAGGAGCGCCAAGAGACCCAGTACTTC.

The chain recombines TRBV25-1 with TRBJ1-5; D is uncertain. The V end lost 1 base, the J end lost 2 bases, and 12 bases lay between the germline ends. CDR3 size: 16 residues. Germline values: CDR1 MGHDK, CDR2 SYGVNS. The CDR3 loop reads CASSESGGIGNQPQHF. The CDR3 DNA reads as TGTGCCAGCAGTGAATCTGGCGGCATAGGCAATCAGCCCCAGCATTTT.

V and J are TRBV5-4 and TRBJ2-5; D gene ambiguous. The CDR3 sequence is 14 residues long. V lost 0 bases and J lost 1, with 7 bases in between. The germline CDR1 and CDR2 sequences are SGHNT and YYREEE (reference sequence). CDR3 sequence: CASSLVDTQETQYF. The CDR3 DNA reads as TGTGCCAGCAGCTTGGTAGACACCCAAGAGACCCAGTACTTC.

This chain links TRBV6-6 with TRBJ2-7; TRBD1 agrees at 10 bases. Germline values: CDR1 MNHNY, CDR2 SVGAGI (reference sequence). Unmatched junction bases numbered 7, after V lost 0 bases and J lost 5 bases. The CDR3 is 16 amino acids. CDR3 loop: CASSYSIGQGVHEQYF. The CDR3, as DNA: TGTGCCAGCAGTTACTCAATCGGACAGGGGGTCCACGAGCAGTACTTC.